This section outlines one T cell receptor (beta chain) sequence together with its context. Germline CDR1 reads LGHDT; CDR2 reads YNNKEL (reference sequence). This CDR3 spans 16 amino acids. V shed 8 bases and J shed 2 bases, with 21 bases lying between them. TCRdb keeps only in-frame clones here, not all; method: immunoSEQ multiplex PCR. The table includes over 120,000 clones, approximately 85% detected once. The data are from a study of T cell responses to AZD1222 COVID-19 vaccine. This chain uses TRBV3-1 (or the pseudogene TRBV3-2) with TRBJ1-2; TRBD1 is a possible D gene (5 bases). The source was peripheral blood, collected on day 0 of AZD1222 vaccination. The TCR sequence derives from an adult in good health. CDR3 protein: CASRSLEGTRNYGYTF. The DNA for the CDR3 is TGTGCCAGCCGGAGCCTTGAGGGGACTAGGAACTATGGCTACACCTTC.